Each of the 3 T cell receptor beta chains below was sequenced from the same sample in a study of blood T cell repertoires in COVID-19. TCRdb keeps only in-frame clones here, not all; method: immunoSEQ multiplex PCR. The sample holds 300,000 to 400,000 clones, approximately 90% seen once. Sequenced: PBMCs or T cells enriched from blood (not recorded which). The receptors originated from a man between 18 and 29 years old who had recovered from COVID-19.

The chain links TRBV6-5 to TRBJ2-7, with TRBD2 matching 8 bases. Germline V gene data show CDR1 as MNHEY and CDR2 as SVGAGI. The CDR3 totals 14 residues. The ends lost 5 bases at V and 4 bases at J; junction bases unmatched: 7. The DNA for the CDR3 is TGTGCCAGCAGTCAGCGGGAGAGCAGTTACGAGCAGTACTTC. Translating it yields CASSQRESSYEQYF.

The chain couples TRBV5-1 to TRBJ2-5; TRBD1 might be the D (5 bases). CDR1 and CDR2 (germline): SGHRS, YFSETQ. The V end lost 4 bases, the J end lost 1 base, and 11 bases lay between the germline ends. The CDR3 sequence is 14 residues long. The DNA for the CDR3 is TGCGCCAGCAGCGCGTGGGGCAGCCAAGAGACCCAGTACTTC. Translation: CASSAWGSQETQYF. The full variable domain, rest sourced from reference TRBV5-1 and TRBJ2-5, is KAGVTQTPRYLIKTRGQQVTLSCSPISGHRSVSWYQQTPGQGLQFLFEYFSETQRNKGNFPGRFSGRQFSNSRSEMNVSTLELGDSALYLCASSAWGSQETQYFGPGTRLLVL.

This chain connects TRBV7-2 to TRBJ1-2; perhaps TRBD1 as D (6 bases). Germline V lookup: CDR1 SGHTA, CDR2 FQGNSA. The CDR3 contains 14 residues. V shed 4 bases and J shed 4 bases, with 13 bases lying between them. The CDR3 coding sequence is TGTGCCAGCAGCTCCGCGGACAGTCCCTATGGCTACACCTTC. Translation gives CASSSADSPYGYTF.